The clone carrying this T cell receptor (beta chain) is large within its sample. Measured with immunoSEQ multiplex PCR; TCRdb has only the in-frame clones, and not every one. The sample comprises 35,000 to 55,000 clones, approximately 87% of which are singletons, and roughly 10% rests with the top ten. This entry belongs to a study of control samples from healthy donors and cancer patients. Germline V gene sequence: CDR1 MNHNS, CDR2 SASEGT. V was clipped by 3 bases and J by 4 bases, with 12 bases between them. The CDR3 extends over 15 amino acids. This receptor was obtained from a woman aged 60 to 75 with lung cancer. The genes are TRBV6-1 and TRBJ2-2; D might be TRBD1 (6 bases). Sequenced input: PBMCs. The DNA of the CDR3 is TGTGCCAGCAGTGACCAGGGGTTTGGCACCGGGGAGCTGTTTTTT. Translation gives CASSDQGFGTGELFF.